The 20 T cell receptor beta chains presented below share a single source sample, sequenced in a study of blood T cell repertoires in COVID-19. TCRdb's table, derived via immunoSEQ multiplex PCR, lists solely in-frame clones and lacks some. The sample has 150,000 or so clones; about nine tenths are singletons. The sample taken for sequencing was peripheral blood. The receptor set was obtained from a woman in her 70s with COVID-19, enrolled during active disease.

The CDR3 DNA reads as TGTGCCAGCAGCTTAGATGGGGGCCGGGAAAAACTGTTTTTT. This codes for CASSLDGGREKLFF. The rearrangement links TRBV7-9 to TRBJ1-4; TRBD1 is a possible D gene (6 bases). From germline, CDR1 is SEHNR and CDR2 FQNEAQ (reference sequence). Trimming left V 1 base short and J 8 bases short, with 11 bases between. This CDR3 has 14 amino acids.

This clone was seen a handful of times. The chain joins TRBV3-1 (or the pseudogene TRBV3-2) to TRBJ1-1; D gene ambiguous. Germline V gene data show CDR1 as LGHDT and CDR2 as YNNKEL (reference sequence). CDR3 length equals 13 residues. V lost 4 bases and J lost 1, with 7 bases in between. This CDR3 is CASSPGRNTEAFF. The CDR3 coding sequence is TGTGCCAGCAGCCCGGGGAGGAACACTGAAGCTTTCTTT.

V is TRBV14 and J is TRBJ2-1, with D perhaps matching TRBD1 or TRBD2 (9 bases each). V lost 4 bases and J 5 bases, leaving 30 bases between the germline ends. This CDR3 is built from 20 residues. CDR1 is SGHDN and CDR2 is FVKESK in the germline V gene. The CDR3 loop is CASSLEQGAWIAGAHNEQFF. In DNA form, the CDR3 reads TGTGCCAGCAGCCTGGAACAGGGGGCGTGGATAGCGGGGGCCCACAATGAGCAGTTCTTC.

This clone appeared once. V is TRBV30 and J is TRBJ2-3; 10 bases fit TRBD2. Looked up from germline, CDR1 is GTSNPN and CDR2 is SVGIG (reference sequence). The CDR3 covers 16 residues. V shed 1 base and J 6 bases; nucleotides not matched to a gene: 10. In DNA form, the CDR3 reads TGTGCCTGGAGTGGAGGGCTAGCGGGGGCCGGGGATACGCAGTATTTT. Protein: CAWSGGLAGAGDTQYF.

The gene calls are TRBV3-1 (or the pseudogene TRBV3-2) and TRBJ1-2; 7 nucleotides match TRBD1. After removal of 4 bases from V and 4 bases from J, the junction contained 6 bases not matched to a gene. Germline V gene sequence: CDR1 LGHDT, CDR2 YNNKEL (reference sequence). This CDR3 has 14 amino acids. The CDR3 DNA follows: TGTGCCAGCAGCCTAAGGGACAGTTCCTATGGCTACACCTTC. Encoded protein: CASSLRDSSYGYTF.

A few counts support this clone. The chain employs TRBV4-1 and TRBJ2-1; 9 nucleotides agree with TRBD2. This CDR3 has 16 amino acids. Germline CDR1 MGHRA, CDR2 YSYEKL. V was clipped by 1 base and J by 3 bases; unmatched bases: 4. The CDR3 loop reads CASSQGRGGRYNEQFF. The DNA of the CDR3 is TGCGCCAGCAGCCAAGGGCGGGGGGGCCGCTACAATGAGCAGTTCTTC.

The DNA for the CDR3 is TGTGCCAGCAGCTCCCAGACAGACCTTGGAACCTTC. It is translated as CASSSQTDLGTF. The V and J genes are TRBV7-9 and TRBJ1-2; perhaps TRBD1 as D (5 bases). The germline V gene encodes CDR1 SEHNR and CDR2 FQNEAQ (reference sequence). The CDR3 extends over 12 amino acids. V was pared by 4 bases and J by 14 bases, with 17 bases between.

This clone has only one observation. The chain uses TRBV29-1 and TRBJ1-2, with TRBD1 identical over 7 bases. The CDR3 consists of 13 residues. With 4 bases clipped from V and 7 bases from J, the junction kept 9 bases outside the gene matches. Germline assignment: CDR1 SQVTM and CDR2 ANQGSEA. This CDR3 reads CSVVGQGVGGYTF. In nucleotides, the CDR3 is TGCAGCGTTGTAGGGCAGGGGGTAGGTGGCTACACCTTC.

The rearrangement joins TRBV5-6 to TRBJ2-3, with a possible D match to TRBD1 (5 bases). CDR1 is SGHDT and CDR2 is YYEEEE in the germline V gene. The CDR3 loop spans 12 amino acids. Trimming left V 4 bases short and J 5 bases short, with 8 bases between. CDR3 bases: TGTGCCAGCAGCAATCAGGGAGATACGCAGTATTTT. It specifies CASSNQGDTQYF. Full variable domain (remainder filled in from reference TRBV5-6 and TRBJ2-3): DAGVTQSPTHLIKTRGQQVTLRCSPKSGHDTVSWYQQALGQGPQFIFQYYEEEERQRGNFPDRFSGHQFPNYSSELNVNALLLGDSALYLCASSNQGDTQYFGPGTRLTVL.

The chain joins TRBV25-1 to TRBJ1-6; weak D call: TRBD1 (5 bases). Trimming shortened V by 4 bases and J by 8 bases, and 12 bases separated the two germline ends. The germline CDR1 and CDR2 sequences are MGHDK and SYGVNS. This CDR3 has 14 residues. CDR3 in amino acids: CASSGTGEHSPLHF. The CDR3 nucleotides read TGTGCCAGCAGTGGTACGGGGGAGCATTCACCCCTCCACTTT.

This clone was counted between two and nine times. The chain joins TRBV6-5 to TRBJ1-1, with TRBD1 matching over 8 bases. V lost 8 bases and J lost 8; bases outside the gene matches: 13. Germline loops: CDR1 MNHEY, CDR2 SVGAGI. This CDR3 is built from 14 residues. CDR3 protein: CASGTGQVKFEAFF. Here the CDR3 DNA reads TGTGCCAGCGGGACAGGACAGGTAAAATTCGAAGCTTTCTTT.

In DNA, the CDR3 is TGTGCCAGCAGCTTTATCCCCGTTTCACCCCTCCACTTT. It codes for CASSFIPVSPLHF. The chain combines TRBV11-2 with TRBJ1-6; D not certain. Germline-derived CDR1 and CDR2 are SGHAT and FQNNGV. Trimming took off 3 bases at V and 9 bases at J, with 9 bases between the two ends. The CDR3 consists of 13 residues.

The chain links TRBV5-1 to TRBJ2-7, with 11 positions matching TRBD1. The CDR3 loop spans 14 amino acids. Germline loops: CDR1 SGHRS, CDR2 YFSETQ. V dropped 3 bases and J dropped 7; count of bases not matched to a gene: 6. The CDR3 nucleotides read TGCGCCAGCAGCTGGGGACAGGGGGTGCAGGAGCAGTACTTC. Amino acids: CASSWGQGVQEQYF.

Comments on this clone: Other DNA sequences in the same sample also yield this CDR3. The chain recombines TRBV5-1 with TRBJ1-5, with TRBD1 as a possible D gene (5 bases). Germline V gene data show CDR1 as SGHRS and CDR2 as YFSETQ. V lost 0 bases and J 4 bases, leaving 8 bases between the germline ends. The CDR3 consists of 14 residues. The CDR3 sequence is CASSLEGVNQPQHF. Written as DNA, the CDR3 is TGCGCCAGCAGCTTGGAAGGGGTTAATCAGCCCCAGCATTTT.

This chain links TRBV6-5 with TRBJ1-1, with 7 bases aligning to TRBD1. CDR3 length equals 14 residues. Germline CDR1 MNHEY, CDR2 SVGAGI. After removal of 2 bases from V and 1 base from J, the junction contained 1 base not matched to a gene. The CDR3 DNA follows: TGTGCCAGCAGTTACAGGGGGCCGAACACTGAAGCTTTCTTT. This encodes CASSYRGPNTEAFF.

The rearrangement joins TRBV30 to TRBJ1-5; D perhaps matches TRBD1 (6 bases). V lost 3 bases and J lost 5, with 20 bases in between. Germline V CDR1 and CDR2: GTSNPN, SVGIG (reference sequence). This CDR3 spans 16 amino acids. CDR3 sequence: CAWSIGGANLYQPQHF. The CDR3 DNA follows: TGTGCCTGGAGCATCGGGGGGGCAAACCTATATCAGCCCCAGCATTTT.

The chain is built from TRBV18 and TRBJ1-1, with 9 bases fitting TRBD1. The CDR3 sequence is 14 residues long. Germline CDR1 and CDR2: KGHSH and LQKENI. V shed 3 bases and J 5 bases; nucleotides not matched to a gene: 4. This chain's CDR3 is CASSPGTGSTEAFF. CDR3 coding DNA: TGTGCCAGCTCACCCGGGACAGGGAGTACTGAAGCTTTCTTT.

V usage is TRBV19 and J usage is TRBJ1-1; 7 positions agree with TRBD1. Trimming took 3 bases from V and 4 from J; bases not matched to a gene: 11. The CDR3 has 16 amino acids. Germline CDR1 and CDR2: LNHDA and SQIVND (reference sequence). Written as DNA, the CDR3 is TGTGCCAGTAGTATCTATCTCCGGGACAGACCCACTGAAGCTTTCTTT. This codes for CASSIYLRDRPTEAFF.

The chain joins TRBV28 to TRBJ1-4; 7 nucleotides line up with TRBD1. The germline V gene has CDR1 MDHEN and CDR2 SYDVKM. The CDR3 covers 16 residues. V was clipped by 5 bases and J by 8 bases; unmatched bases: 14. CDR3 coding DNA: TGTGCCAGCAGTCGAGAAAGGGACAGTCTACGGGAAAAACTGTTTTTT. Its translation: CASSRERDSLREKLFF. Drawing the rest from reference TRBV28 and TRBJ1-4, the complete variable domain is DVKVTQSSRYLVKRTGEKVFLECVQDMDHENMFWYRQDPGLGLRLIYFSYDVKMKEKGDIPEGYSVSREKKERFSLILESASTNQTSMYLCASSRERDSLREKLFFGSGTQLSVL.

The chain has TRBV29-1 and TRBJ2-3; 10 nucleotides match TRBD2. The ends lost 5 bases at V and 5 bases at J; junction bases unmatched: 4. This CDR3 has 13 residues. Germline V gene data show CDR1 as SQVTM and CDR2 as ANQGSEA. The DNA for the CDR3 is TGCAGCGTTTTGAGCGGGGGGGAAGATACGCAGTATTTT. This translates into CSVLSGGEDTQYF.